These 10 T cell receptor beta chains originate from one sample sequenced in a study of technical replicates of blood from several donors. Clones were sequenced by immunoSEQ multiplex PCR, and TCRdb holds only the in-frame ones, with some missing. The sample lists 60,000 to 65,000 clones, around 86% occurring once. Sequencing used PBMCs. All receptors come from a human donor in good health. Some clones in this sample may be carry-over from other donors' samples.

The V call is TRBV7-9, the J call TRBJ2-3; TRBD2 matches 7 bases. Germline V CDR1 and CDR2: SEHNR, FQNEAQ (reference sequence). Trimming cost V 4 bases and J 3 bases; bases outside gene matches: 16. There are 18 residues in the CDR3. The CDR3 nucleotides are TGTGCCAGCAGCTCTATAAGCGGGGAGGTAACGACTACAGATACGCAGTATTTT. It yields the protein CASSSISGEVTTTDTQYF.

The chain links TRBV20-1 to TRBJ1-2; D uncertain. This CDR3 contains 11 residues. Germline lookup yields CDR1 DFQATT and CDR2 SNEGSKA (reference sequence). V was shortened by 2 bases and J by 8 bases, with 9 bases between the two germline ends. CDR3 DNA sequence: TGCAGTGCTAGATCGGGTATCGGCTACACCTTC. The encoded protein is CSARSGIGYTF.

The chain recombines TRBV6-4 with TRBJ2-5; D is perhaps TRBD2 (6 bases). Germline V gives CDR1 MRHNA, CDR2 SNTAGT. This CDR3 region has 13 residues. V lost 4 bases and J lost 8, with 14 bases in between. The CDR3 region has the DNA TGTGCCAGCAGTGTGGAGGGCGGGGACACCCAGTACTTC. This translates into CASSVEGGDTQYF.

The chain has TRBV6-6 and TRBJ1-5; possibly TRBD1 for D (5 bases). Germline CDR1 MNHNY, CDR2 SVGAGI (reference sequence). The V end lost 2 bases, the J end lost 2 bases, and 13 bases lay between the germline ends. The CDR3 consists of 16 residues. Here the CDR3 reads CASSYTGRVGNQPQHF. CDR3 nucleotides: TGTGCCAGCAGTTACACCGGCAGGGTGGGCAATCAGCCCCAGCATTTT.

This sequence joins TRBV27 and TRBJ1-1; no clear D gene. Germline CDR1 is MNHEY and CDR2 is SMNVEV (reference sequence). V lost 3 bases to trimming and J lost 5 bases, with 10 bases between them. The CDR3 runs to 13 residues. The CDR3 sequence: CASSFNGETEAFF. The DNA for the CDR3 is TGTGCCAGCAGTTTTAATGGGGAGACTGAAGCTTTCTTT.

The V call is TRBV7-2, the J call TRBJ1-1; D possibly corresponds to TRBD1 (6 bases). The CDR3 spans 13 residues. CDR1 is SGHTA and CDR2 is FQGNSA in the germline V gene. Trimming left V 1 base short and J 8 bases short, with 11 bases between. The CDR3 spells CASSLGGLGEAFF. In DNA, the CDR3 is TGTGCCAGCAGCTTAGGGGGGCTTGGAGAAGCTTTCTTT.

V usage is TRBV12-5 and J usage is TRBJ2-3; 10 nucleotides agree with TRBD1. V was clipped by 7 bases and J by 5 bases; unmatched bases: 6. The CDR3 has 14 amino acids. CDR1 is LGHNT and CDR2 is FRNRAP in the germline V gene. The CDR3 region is CASALDRGGDTQYF. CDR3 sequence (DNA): TGTGCTAGTGCCTTGGACAGGGGGGGAGATACGCAGTATTTT.

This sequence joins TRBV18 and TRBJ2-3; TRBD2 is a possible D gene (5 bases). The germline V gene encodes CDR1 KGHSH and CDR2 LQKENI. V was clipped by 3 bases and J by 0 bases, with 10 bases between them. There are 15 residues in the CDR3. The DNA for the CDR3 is TGTGCCAGCTCACCCTGGCGGACTAGCACAGATACGCAGTATTTT. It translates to CASSPWRTSTDTQYF.

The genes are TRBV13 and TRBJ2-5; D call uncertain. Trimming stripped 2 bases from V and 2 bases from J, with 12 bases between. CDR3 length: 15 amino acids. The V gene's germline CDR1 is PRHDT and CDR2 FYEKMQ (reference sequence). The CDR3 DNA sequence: TGTGCCAGCAGCTTATTGAAAGGAGAGCAAGAGACCCAGTACTTC. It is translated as CASSLLKGEQETQYF.

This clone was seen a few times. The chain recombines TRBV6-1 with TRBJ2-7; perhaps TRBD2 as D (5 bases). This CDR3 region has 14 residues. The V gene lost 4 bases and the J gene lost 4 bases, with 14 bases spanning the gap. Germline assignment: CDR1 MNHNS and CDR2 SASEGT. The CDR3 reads CASSGPRTGYEQYF. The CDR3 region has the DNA TGTGCCAGCAGTGGACCAAGGACTGGTTACGAGCAGTACTTC.